A selection of T cell receptor beta chains follows, all from one sample in a study of glioma-infiltrating T cells after dendritic cell vaccination. Sequencing was performed with immunoSEQ multiplex PCR; in TCRdb, only in-frame clones are kept and a portion is missing. The sample carries approximately 3,800 clones, 93% recorded once. Sequenced here: blood, sampled before dendritic cell vaccination. These receptors all come from a human donor with glioblastoma. CDR3s include the opening cysteine and the closing phenylalanine or tryptophan.

CDR3 protein	V gene
CATSTRQASGTEAFF	TRBV15
CASTRGLKETQYF	TRBV6-6
CASSFRSGSPRVEQYF	TRBV5-8
CASRRLGQPNQPQHF	TRBV5-8
CASSVGGGLAGNEQFF	TRBV9
CASSSTGGATGELFF	TRBV11-3
CASKGQSYEQYF	TRBV25-1
CSVEGGLRDPYNEQFF	TRBV29-1
CASSLEVSGEQYF	TRBV5-1
CASSLEDRAYEQYF	TRBV6-5
CASSPAGVWEQYF	TRBV7-9
CASSFREGALYEQYF	TRBV7-2
CASSPRQAQETQYF	TRBV18
CASSQLSGSRNEQFF	TRBV5-4
CASSQAWGSRYVQAFF	TRBV4-1
CAISGTGTYEQYF	TRBV10-3
CASERERNTGELFF	TRBV5-5
CASSGGQGAREQYF	TRBV2
CASSPMSSGKSYEQYF	TRBV11-2
CAITSQSTRNSAGNTIYF	TRBV10-3
CASSPGTSVSNEQYF	TRBV5-4
CASSLTGPEQYF	TRBV7-9
CASSLTGSLRDTQYF	TRBV5-1
CAISTVNTEAFF	TRBV10-3
CASSGWDSYGYTF	TRBV6-1
CASSSFPGQGNGNTIYF	TRBV25-1
CASSLTGDSYEQYF	TRBV18
CASSLLRGQKIPNIQYF	TRBV5-4
CASSLQGNSNQPQHF	TRBV5-1
CASSLYRTSGFDEQFF	TRBV7-9
CASSLDASGSRGTDTQYF	TRBV5-1
CASSFYDSNTEAFF	TRBV27
CASSQVTGGFYNEQFF	TRBV4-1
CASSPTRTHNEQFF	TRBV9
CASSLLQVRLAGLGDTQYF	TRBV5-1
CASSLTPRIRQGSGVTGANVLTF	TRBV7-3
CAWSEDRATEAFF	TRBV30
CAWSVSRGTEAFF	TRBV30
CASSSSSSVGEQFF	TRBV11-3
CASSFATPNEQFF	TRBV5-1
CASSPGQGGSYEQYF	TRBV9
CATTGQGPEAFF	TRBV15
CASSLAFSYSASSYEQYF	TRBV11-3